Listed below are T cell receptor beta chains from one sample, sequenced in a study of graft-versus-host responses after intestinal transplantation. The repertoire was sequenced with immunoSEQ multiplex PCR; TCRdb's copy has only in-frame clones and lacks some. Of some 140,000 clones in the sample, just over 90% were seen once. These receptors' targets are unknown. The input for sequencing was unstimulated CD4+ T cells sorted from spleen or lymph node cells, taken before intestinal transplant. The receptors derive from a human donor who received an intestinal transplant. Each CDR3 is given with its conserved first and last residue. D genes are given only for firm matches. A row's size may be missing; if present it is once, few, many or a size class.

-	TRBV19	TRBJ2-7	-	CASRLNGRTYEQYF	TGTGCCAGTAGGCTCAATGGCAGGACCTACGAGCAGTACTTC
-	TRBV5-1	TRBJ2-2	-	CATAGADTGELFF	TGCGCCACTGCGGGGGCGGACACCGGGGAGCTGTTTTTT
-	TRBV11-2	TRBJ2-1	-	CASSFRGQTYNEQFF	TGTGCCAGCAGCTTCAGAGGACAAACTTACAATGAGCAGTTCTTC
-	TRBV2	TRBJ1-4	-	CASTDQRGGEKLFF	TGTGCCAGCACCGACCAAAGGGGCGGTGAAAAACTGTTTTTT
-	TRBV5-1	TRBJ1-6	-	CASSSDPGVPNSPLHF	TGCGCCAGCAGCAGCGATCCGGGGGTCCCTAATTCACCCCTCCACTTT
-	TRBV19	TRBJ1-2	-	CASTLLDGNYGYTF	TGTGCCAGTACCTTGCTGGACGGTAACTATGGCTACACCTTC
TRBD1	TRBV6-1	TRBJ1-6	-	CASNRQGEGNSPLHF	TGTGCCAGCAATAGACAGGGGGAAGGGAATTCACCCCTCCACTTT
-	TRBV28	TRBJ2-7	-	CASSFPPTGTFYEQYF	TGTGCCAGCAGTTTTCCTCCAACCGGGACATTCTACGAGCAGTACTTC
-	TRBV6-4	TRBJ1-6	-	CASSETGQSPLHF	TGTGCCAGCAGTGAAACGGGCCAGTCACCCCTCCACTTT
TRBD1	TRBV5-6	TRBJ1-2	-	CASSLGDRGYGYTF	TGTGCCAGCAGCTTGGGGGACAGGGGATATGGCTACACCTTC
TRBD2	TRBV10-3	TRBJ2-3	-	CAISEPGLGTDTQYF	TGTGCCATCAGTGAGCCGGGACTAGGAACAGATACGCAGTATTTT
TRBD1	TRBV7-9	TRBJ1-4	-	CASSPDGDRAEKLFF	TGTGCCAGCAGCCCAGACGGGGACAGGGCTGAAAAACTGTTTTTT
-	TRBV18	TRBJ1-2	-	CASSPPESGGYTF	TGTGCCAGCTCACCACCCGAATCAGGAGGCTACACCTTC
-	TRBV30	TRBJ1-3	-	CAWSVQDGNTIYF	TGTGCCTGGAGTGTACAAGATGGAAACACCATATATTTT
TRBD1	TRBV6-5	TRBJ1-2	-	CASSYSRRTGWFGYTF	TGTGCCAGCAGTTACTCGAGGAGGACAGGGTGGTTTGGCTACACCTTC
-	TRBV5-1	TRBJ2-7	-	CASSVEGRATEQYF	TGCGCCAGCAGCGTTGAGGGGCGCGCAACCGAGCAGTACTTC
-	TRBV5-1	TRBJ1-3	few	CASSLTGFSGNTIYF	TGCGCCAGCAGTCTCACAGGATTCTCTGGAAACACCATATATTTT
TRBD2	TRBV5-1	TRBJ2-2	-	CASSPGGFGTGELFF	TGCGCCAGCAGCCCCGGGGGGTTCGGCACCGGGGAGCTGTTTTTT
-	TRBV7-8	TRBJ2-2	-	CASSGAGELFF	TGTGCCAGCAGCGGGGCCGGGGAGCTGTTTTTT
TRBD2	TRBV4-1	TRBJ2-5	-	CASSQDVGTSGMQETQYF	TGCGCCAGCAGCCAAGATGTTGGGACTAGCGGCATGCAAGAGACCCAGTACTTC
-	TRBV4-2	TRBJ2-7	-	CASSQDRTLYEQYF	TGTGCCAGCAGCCAAGATAGGACCCTCTACGAGCAGTACTTC
-	TRBV11-2	TRBJ2-5	-	CASSLSATQYF	TGTGCCAGCAGCTTATCAGCGACCCAGTACTTC
-	TRBV5-1	TRBJ2-7	-	CASSLGQLYEQYF	TGCGCCAGCAGCTTGGGACAGCTCTACGAGCAGTACTTC
-	TRBV21-1	TRBJ2-3	-	CASSSARGTDTQYF	TGTGCCAGCAGCTCCGCGCGGGGCACAGATACGCAGTATTTT
TRBD1	TRBV5-1	TRBJ1-1	-	CASSLGLIQGASEAFF	TGCGCCAGCAGCTTGGGCCTAATACAGGGGGCGAGTGAAGCTTTCTTT
TRBD2	TRBV7-6	TRBJ2-1	-	CASSSGTSGANEQFF	TGTGCCAGCAGCTCGGGGACTAGCGGGGCCAATGAGCAGTTCTTC
-	TRBV7-3	TRBJ1-3	-	CASSSDAGNTIYF	TGTGCCAGCAGCTCGGACGCTGGAAACACCATATATTTT